The T cell receptor beta chain under discussion was sequenced for a study of neurological immune-mediated disorders. Time point here: longitudinal time-point 3. 2 million PBMCs stored at -80 C were the source of the unsorted libraries. Overall study findings and caveats: The highest TCR clonal expansion occurred in HTLV-1-associated myelopathy; multiple sclerosis fell below healthy controls. None of the CDR3 amino acid sequences in expanded clones turned up in more than one subject, which points to private repertoires in all groups.

This clonotype appeared many times. Antigen: not known. Synthesis of cDNA was accomplished via 5'RACE employing 10-nucleotide random UMIs. TCRdb recomputed calls from the 5' RACE reads with MiXCR, one row per CDR3 protein. This table has 84,000 or so distinct CDR3 sequences, under 4.5% appearing once. This CDR3 contains 9 residues. V shed 7 bases and J shed 6 bases, with 4 bases lying between them. Per germline, CDR1 SQVTM and CDR2 ANQGSEA. This chain uses TRBV29-1 with TRBJ2-1, with D uncertain. What was sequenced was PBMCs. The origin of this receptor is a woman in her fifties or sixties with multiple sclerosis. In DNA form, the CDR3 reads TGCAGCGCCCCCAATGAGCAGTTCTTC. It codes for CSAPNEQFF.